The 3 T cell receptor beta chains in this list originate from one sample, sequenced in a study of OX40 agonist ivuxolimab in advanced cancers. The repertoire was sequenced with immunoSEQ multiplex PCR; TCRdb's copy has only in-frame clones and lacks some. The sample contains 60,000 to 75,000 clones, more than 85% of which appear only once. The specimen was CD4+ or CD8+ T cells sorted from blood, collected in a trial of the OX40 agonist ivuxolimab. The source of these receptors is an adult with an advanced solid tumor such as melanoma, head and neck, liver or kidney cancer.

The J gene is TRBJ2-1, the V gene TRBV11-3, with D perhaps matching TRBD2 (6 bases). Trimming shortened V by 5 bases and J by 6 bases, and 14 bases separated the two germline ends. Germline CDR1 SGHNT, CDR2 YENEEA. The CDR3 spans 14 residues. The CDR3 DNA is TGTGCCAGCAGCGCGGGATTTGGGATCAATGAGCAGTTCTTC. This translates into CASSAGFGINEQFF.

The chain combines TRBV7-9 with TRBJ2-3, with D possibly being TRBD1 or TRBD2 (7 bases each). Germline assignment: CDR1 SEHNR and CDR2 FQNEAQ (reference sequence). The CDR3 is made up of 18 amino acids. The germline V and J ends were trimmed by 6 bases and 2 bases, with 24 bases remaining between them. CDR3 sequence reads: CASRDSGGRGPNTDTQYF. The CDR3 DNA is TGTGCCAGCAGGGATTCAGGGGGGCGGGGGCCGAACACAGATACGCAGTATTTT.

The chain employs TRBV6-5 and TRBJ2-5; 7 nucleotides agree with TRBD1. CDR3 length: 14 residues. Germline V lookup: CDR1 MNHEY, CDR2 SVGAGI. The junction had 4 bases not matched to a gene; V was cut back by 1 base and J by 5 bases. The CDR3 sequence is CASSYWDSQETQYF. For the CDR3, the DNA is TGTGCCAGCAGTTACTGGGACAGTCAGGAGACCCAGTACTTC.